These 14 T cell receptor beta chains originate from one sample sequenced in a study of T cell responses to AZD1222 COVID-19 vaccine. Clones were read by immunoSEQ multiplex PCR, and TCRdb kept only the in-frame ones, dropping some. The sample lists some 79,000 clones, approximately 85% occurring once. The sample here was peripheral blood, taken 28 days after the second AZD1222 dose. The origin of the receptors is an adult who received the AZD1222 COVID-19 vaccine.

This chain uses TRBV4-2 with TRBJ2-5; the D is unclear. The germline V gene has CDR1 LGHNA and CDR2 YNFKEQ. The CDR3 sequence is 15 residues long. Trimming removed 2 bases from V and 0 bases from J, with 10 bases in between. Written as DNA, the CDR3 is TGTGCCAGCAGCCAATTCGACCTGTACCAAGAGACCCAGTACTTC. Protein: CASSQFDLYQETQYF.

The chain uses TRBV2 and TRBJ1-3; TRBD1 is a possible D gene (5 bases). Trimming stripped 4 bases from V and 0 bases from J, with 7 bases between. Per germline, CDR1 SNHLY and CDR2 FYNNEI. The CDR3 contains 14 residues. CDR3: CASSVTDSGNTIYF. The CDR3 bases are TGTGCCAGCAGTGTGACAGACTCTGGAAACACCATATATTTT.

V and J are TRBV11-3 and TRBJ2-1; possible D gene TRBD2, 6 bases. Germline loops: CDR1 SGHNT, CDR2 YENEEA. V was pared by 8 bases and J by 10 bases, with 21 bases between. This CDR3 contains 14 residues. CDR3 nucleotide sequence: TGTGCCAGCTCCATAGGGAGGCTAGTGAGCGAGCAGTTCTTC. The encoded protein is CASSIGRLVSEQFF.

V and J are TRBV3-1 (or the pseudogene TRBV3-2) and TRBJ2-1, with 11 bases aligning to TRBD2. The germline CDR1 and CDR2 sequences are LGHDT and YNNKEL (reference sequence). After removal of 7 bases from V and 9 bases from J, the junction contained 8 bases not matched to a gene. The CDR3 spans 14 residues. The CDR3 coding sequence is TGTGCCAGCACACCGGGACTAGCGGTTTCTGAGCAGTTCTTC. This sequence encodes CASTPGLAVSEQFF.

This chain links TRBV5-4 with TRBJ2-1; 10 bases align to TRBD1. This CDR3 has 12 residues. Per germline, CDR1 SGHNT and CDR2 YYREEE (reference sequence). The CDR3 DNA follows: TGTGCAACGGGACAGGGGAGCAATGAGCAGTTCTTC. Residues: CATGQGSNEQFF. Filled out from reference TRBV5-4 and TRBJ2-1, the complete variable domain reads ETGVTQSPTHLIKTRGQQVTLRCSSQSGHNTVSWYQQALGQGPQFIFQYYREEENGRGNFPPRFSGLQFPNYSSELNVNALELDDSALYLCATGQGSNEQFFGPGTRLTVL.

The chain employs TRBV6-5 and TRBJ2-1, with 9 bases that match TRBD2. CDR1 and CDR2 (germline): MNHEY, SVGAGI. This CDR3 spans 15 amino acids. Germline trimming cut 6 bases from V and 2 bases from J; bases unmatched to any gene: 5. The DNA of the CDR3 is TGTGCCAGCAGGATGACTAGCGGAACCTACAATGAGCAGTTCTTC. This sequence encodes CASRMTSGTYNEQFF.

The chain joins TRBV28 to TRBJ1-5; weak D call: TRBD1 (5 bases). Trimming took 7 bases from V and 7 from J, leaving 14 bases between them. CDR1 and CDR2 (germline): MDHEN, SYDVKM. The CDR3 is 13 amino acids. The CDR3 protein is CASTWGVTQPQHF. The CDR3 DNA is TGTGCCAGCACTTGGGGGGTAACCCAGCCCCAGCATTTT.

For the CDR3, the DNA is TGCGCCAGCAGCCTTCAGGGACAGCCCGCCCGTGAAAAACTGTTTTTT. This sequence encodes CASSLQGQPAREKLFF. This rearrangement joins TRBV4-1 to TRBJ1-4; 7 bases align to TRBD1. Germline trimming cut 4 bases from V and 7 bases from J; bases unmatched to any gene: 12. The V gene's germline CDR1 is MGHRA and CDR2 YSYEKL. CDR3 size: 16 residues.

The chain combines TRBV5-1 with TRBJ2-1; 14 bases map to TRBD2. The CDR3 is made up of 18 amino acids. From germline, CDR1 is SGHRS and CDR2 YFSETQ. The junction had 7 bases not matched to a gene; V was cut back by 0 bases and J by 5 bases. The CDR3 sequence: CASSLANLGLAGDNEQFF. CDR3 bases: TGCGCCAGCAGCTTGGCAAACCTGGGACTAGCGGGAGACAATGAGCAGTTCTTC.

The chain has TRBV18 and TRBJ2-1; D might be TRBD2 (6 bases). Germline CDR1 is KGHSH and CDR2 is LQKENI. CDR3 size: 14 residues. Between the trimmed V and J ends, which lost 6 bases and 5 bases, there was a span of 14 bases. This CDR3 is CASSPYGGDNEQFF. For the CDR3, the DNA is TGTGCCAGCTCGCCCTATGGCGGGGACAATGAGCAGTTCTTC.

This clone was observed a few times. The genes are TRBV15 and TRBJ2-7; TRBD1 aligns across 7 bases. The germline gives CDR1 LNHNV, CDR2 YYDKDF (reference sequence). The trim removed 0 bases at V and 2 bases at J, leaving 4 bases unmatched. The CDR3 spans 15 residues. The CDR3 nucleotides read TGTGCCACCAGCAGAGAAGGGGGCGGCACCTACGAGCAGTACTTC. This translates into CATSREGGGTYEQYF. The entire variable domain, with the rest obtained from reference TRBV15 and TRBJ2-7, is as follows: DAMVIQNPRYQVTQFGKPVTLSCSQTLNHNVMYWYQQKSSQAPKLLFHYYDKDFNNEADTPDNFQSRRPNTSFCFLDIRSPGLGDTAMYLCATSREGGGTYEQYFGPGTRLTVT.

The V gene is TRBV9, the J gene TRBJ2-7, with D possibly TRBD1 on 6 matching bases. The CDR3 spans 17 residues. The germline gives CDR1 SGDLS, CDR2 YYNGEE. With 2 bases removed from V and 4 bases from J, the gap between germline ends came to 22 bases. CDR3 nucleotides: TGTGCCAGCAGCGTCTCCATGTCTGGCCAGGGGAAATACGAGCAGTACGTC. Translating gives CASSVSMSGQGKYEQYV.

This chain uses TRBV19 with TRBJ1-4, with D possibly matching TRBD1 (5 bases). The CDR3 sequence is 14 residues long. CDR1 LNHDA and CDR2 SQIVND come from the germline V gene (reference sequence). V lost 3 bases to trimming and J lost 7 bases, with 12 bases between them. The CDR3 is CASSIQGRSEKLFF. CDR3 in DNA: TGTGCCAGTAGTATCCAGGGAAGGAGTGAAAAACTGTTTTTT. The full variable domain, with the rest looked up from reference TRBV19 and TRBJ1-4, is DGGITQSPKYLFRKEGQNVTLSCEQNLNHDAMYWYRQDPGQGLRLIYYSQIVNDFQKGDIAEGYSVSREKKESFPLTVTSAQKNPTAFYLCASSIQGRSEKLFFGSGTQLSVL.

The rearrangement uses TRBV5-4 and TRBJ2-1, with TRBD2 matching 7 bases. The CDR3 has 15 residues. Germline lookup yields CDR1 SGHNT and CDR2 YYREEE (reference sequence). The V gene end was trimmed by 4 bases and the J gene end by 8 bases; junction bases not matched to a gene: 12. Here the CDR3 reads CASSPSGVPGHEQFF. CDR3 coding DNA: TGTGCCAGCAGCCCGAGCGGGGTCCCGGGCCATGAGCAGTTCTTC.